Below, one T cell receptor (beta chain) is given with its context. This likely stems from a read error, as it lies one base from a far larger clone. The replicate PCRs on unsorted PBMC were given 250 to 300 ng DNA, which is tens of thousands of T cell genomes. Per the original methods: Filtering differed for immunoSEQ, which gave only junction sequences without quality scores. Sequenced by immunoSEQ multiplex PCR; TCRdb stores in-frame clones only, minus some. From that table come the V and J calls and clone size; the DNA was used to work out D and trimming. This table holds 450,000 to 500,000 clones, 81% found once. This record belongs to a study of shared clonotypes between healthy human individuals. This CDR3 is 14 amino acids long. Germline values: CDR1 GTSNPN, CDR2 SVGIG (reference sequence).

J is TRBJ2-3 and V is TRBV30, with 8 bases fitting TRBD2. The sample comprised PBMCs. The TCR sequence derives from a woman aged 40 to 50 in good health. Some clones in this sample may be carry-over from other donors' samples. CDR3 loop: CTWGSGTVSDTQYF. Here the CDR3 DNA reads TGTACCTGGGGTAGCGGGACCGTTTCCGATACGCAGTATTTT.